This T cell receptor (beta chain) was retrieved from a study of OX40 agonist ivuxolimab in advanced cancers. Study conclusions and caveats: Nonresponders included some who also had low normalized T-cell clonal expansion.

Libraries were prepared by immunoSEQ multiplex PCR; TCRdb keeps only in-frame clonotypes and omits some of them. The sample has 95,000 to 100,000 clones, 80% to 95% seen once; the top ten hold about 1.5%. CDR1 is ENHRY and CDR2 is SYGVKD in the germline V gene. The CDR3 contains 19 residues. Trimming took 2 bases from V and 0 from J; bases not matched to a gene: 11. With regard to this clone: Its target is not known.

The TCR was taken from an adult with an advanced solid tumor such as melanoma, head and neck, liver or kidney cancer. Specimen: CD4+ or CD8+ T cells sorted from blood, collected in a trial of the OX40 agonist ivuxolimab. The chain combines TRBV10-3 with TRBJ2-3; 10 nucleotides match TRBD2. The CDR3 region is CAISESGRVVMTSTDTQYF. CDR3 DNA sequence: TGTGCCATCAGTGAGAGCGGGAGGGTCGTAATGACTAGCACAGATACGCAGTATTTT.